Listed below are T cell receptor beta chains from one sample, sequenced in a study of blood T cell repertoires in COVID-19. Method: immunoSEQ multiplex PCR; TCRdb's copy keeps in-frame clones and lacks some. The sample includes 200,000 to 300,000 clones, roughly 87% of them seen just once. The specimen sequenced was peripheral blood. The receptor source for this set is a man aged 55 to 70 who had recovered from COVID-19. The CDR3 runs from the conserved cysteine through the conserved F or W. D genes are given only for firm matches. Some rows have no size entry. The others give once, few or many, or a class for an expanded clone.

TRBJ1-6 | . | . | TRBV6-5 | TGTGCCAGCAGTCCTCGTGGGGGGGAATCACCCCTCCACTTT | CASSPRGGESPLHF
TRBJ2-7 | TRBD1 | few | TRBV19 | TGTGCCAGTTCGTTGGGACAGGGCACGCACGAGCAGTACTTC | CASSLGQGTHEQYF
TRBJ1-2 | . | . | TRBV10-3 | TGTGCCATCAGTGATCCGGAGGGCTATGGCTACACCTTC | CAISDPEGYGYTF
TRBJ1-4 | . | . | TRBV7-9 | TGTGCCAGCAGCTCATCCTCCCCAAGGGGTGGTGAAAAACTGTTTTTT | CASSSSSPRGGEKLFF
TRBJ2-3 | . | . | TRBV29-1 | TGCAGCGTTAGCCAAACTAGCACAGATACGCAGTATTTT | CSVSQTSTDTQYF
TRBJ2-1 | . | few | TRBV5-1 | TGCGCCAGCAGCCCTCGTGCGCGCTCCAATGAGCAGTTCTTC | CASSPRARSNEQFF
TRBJ2-5 | . | . | TRBV18 | TGTGCCAGCTCCCGTGGGACATCGCAAGAGACCCAGTACTTC | CASSRGTSQETQYF
TRBJ1-6 | TRBD1 | few | TRBV14 | TGTGCCAGCAGCCTAAGACAGGGATATAATTCACCCCTCCACTTT | CASSLRQGYNSPLHF
TRBJ1-6 | . | . | TRBV5-6 | TGTGCCAGCAGATCTGGATGGCGGAGCTCCTATAATTCACCCCTCCACTTT | CASRSGWRSSYNSPLHF
TRBJ2-3 | TRBD1 | . | TRBV6-5 | TGTGCCAGCAGGGGACAGGGAAAGGCAGATACGCAGTATTTT | CASRGQGKADTQYF
TRBJ2-1 | TRBD2 | once | TRBV7-9 | TGTGCCAGCAGTCCTGTCCTTAGCGGGGTGCTCAATGAGCAGTTCTTC | CASSPVLSGVLNEQFF
TRBJ1-2 | . | . | TRBV19 | TGTGCCAGTAGCCTTACAGGGAATGGCTACACCTTC | CASSLTGNGYTF
TRBJ2-1 | TRBD1 | . | TRBV24-1 | TGTGCCACCAGTGATGGGACAGGGCGGGATGAGCAGTTCTTC | CATSDGTGRDEQFF
TRBJ2-7 | . | . | TRBV11-2 | TGTGCCAGCAGCTTAGATGGACATCCCCCCGAGCAGTACTTC | CASSLDGHPPEQYF
TRBJ1-2 | . | few | TRBV30 | TGTGCCTGGAGTGTACGGCAGGGCGGTGGCTATGGCTACACCTTC | CAWSVRQGGGYGYTF
TRBJ2-1 | . | . | TRBV5-1 | TGCGCCAGCAGCTTGGCCGGGACTGCGGCTTACAATGAGCAGTTCTTC | CASSLAGTAAYNEQFF
TRBJ1-2 | TRBD1 | . | TRBV6-5 | TGTGCCAGCCGTCCAGGCAGGGGGCGATATGGCTACACCTTC | CASRPGRGRYGYTF
TRBJ2-3 | . | . | TRBV6-1 | TGTGCCAGCAGTGAAACACCCCTGATCACAGATACGCAGTATTTT | CASSETPLITDTQYF
TRBJ1-1 | TRBD1 | few | TRBV2 | TGTGCCAGCAGTGACCAGGGGGAGAACACTGAAGCTTTCTTT | CASSDQGENTEAFF
TRBJ2-1 | . | . | TRBV5-1 | TGCGCCAGCAGCTTCCTTTACAATGAGCAGTTCTTC | CASSFLYNEQFF
TRBJ1-6 | TRBD1 | . | TRBV19 | TGTGCCAGTAGTATATTTCAGGGGGCGTCCTATAATTCACCCCTCCACTTT | CASSIFQGASYNSPLHF
TRBJ1-2 | . | . | TRBV3-1/TRBV3-2 | TGTGCCAGCAGCCAAGGAGTGGTTCACTATGGCTACACCTTC | CASSQGVVHYGYTF
TRBJ2-2 | . | . | TRBV6-5 | TGTGCCAGCAGTTACTCACTAGTCTCCGGGGAGCTGTTTTTT | CASSYSLVSGELFF
TRBJ1-6 | TRBD1 | few | TRBV9 | TGTGCCAGCAGTGCATGGGGACAGGGGAATTCACCCCTCCACTTT | CASSAWGQGNSPLHF
TRBJ2-5 | TRBD1 | . | TRBV24-1 | TGTGCCACCAGTGATATCCGGGACAGGGGGCAAGAGACCCAGTACTTC | CATSDIRDRGQETQYF
TRBJ1-2 | . | . | TRBV5-4 | TGTGCCAGCAGGGAACAGGTTAACTATGGCTACACCTTC | CASREQVNYGYTF
TRBJ2-1 | TRBD2 | . | TRBV7-9 | TGTGCCAGCAGCATACCCGGGACTAGCTCACCCTACAATGAGCAGTTCTTC | CASSIPGTSSPYNEQFF
TRBJ1-5 | . | . | TRBV5-1 | TGCGCCAGCAGCTTGACAGGGATGAGCAATCAGCCCCAGCATTTT | CASSLTGMSNQPQHF
TRBJ2-7 | . | . | TRBV19 | TGTGCCAGTAGCGGAAAATGGGGGGATACCTACGAGCAGTACTTC | CASSGKWGDTYEQYF